Sequencing of this T cell receptor beta chain was carried out in a study of CD8+CD57+ T cells in acquired aplastic anemia. The overall study: The sorted CD4+ and CD8+ cells yielded an average roughly 3 ug of DNA.

This clonotype was picked up many times. Its antigen is not known. Germline V gene sequence: CDR1 ENHRY, CDR2 SYGVKD. Trimming removed 6 bases at V and 6 bases at J, with 15 bases between. The CDR3 is 14 residues long. It was patients with CD8+CD57+ cell expansion by flow cytometry who were chosen for sequencing. At the time of blood sampling, patients had not yet received any therapy. Genomic DNA acted as the template from which TCR beta VDJ combination and CDR3 sequence profiling were carried out. MiXCR, applied by TCRdb to the reads, yields one record per CDR3 protein. Seen here are hundreds of thousands of distinct CDR3 sequences, roughly 34% observed once, and the top ten hold approximately 0.82%. Study results and caveats: Comparison of patients with controls identified twenty-nine shared CD8+ CDR3 sequences. Significant differences in CD8+ Simpson's diversity were not observed between patients and controls.

The V and J genes are TRBV10-3 and TRBJ2-1, with D unresolved. The TCR was taken from a human donor with aplastic anemia. Material for sequencing was sorted CD4+, CD8+, or CD8+CD57+ T cells (not recorded which) from PBMCs. The CDR3 reads CAIRDGLVSNEQFF. DNA for the CDR3: TGTGCCATCAGGGACGGTTTGGTGTCCAATGAGCAGTTCTTC.